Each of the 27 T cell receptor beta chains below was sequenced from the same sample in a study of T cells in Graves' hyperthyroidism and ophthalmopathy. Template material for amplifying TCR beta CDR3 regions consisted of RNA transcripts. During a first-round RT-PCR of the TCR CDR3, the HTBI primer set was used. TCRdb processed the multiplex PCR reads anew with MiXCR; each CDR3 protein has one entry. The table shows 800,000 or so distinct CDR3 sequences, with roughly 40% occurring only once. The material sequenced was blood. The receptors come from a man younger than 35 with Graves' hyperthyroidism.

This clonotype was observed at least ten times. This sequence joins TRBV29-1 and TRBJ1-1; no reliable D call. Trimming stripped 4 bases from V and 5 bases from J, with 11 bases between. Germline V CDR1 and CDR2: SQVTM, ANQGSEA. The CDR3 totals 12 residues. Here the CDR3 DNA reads TGCAGCGTTGTGAAGGGTGTAACTGAAGCTTTCTTT. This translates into CSVVKGVTEAFF. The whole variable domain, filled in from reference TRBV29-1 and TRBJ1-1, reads SAVISQKPSRDICQRGTSLTIQCQVDSQVTMMFWYRQQPGQSLTLIATANQGSEATYESGFVIDKFPISRPNLTFSTLTVSNMSPEDSSIYLCSVVKGVTEAFFGQGTRLTVV.

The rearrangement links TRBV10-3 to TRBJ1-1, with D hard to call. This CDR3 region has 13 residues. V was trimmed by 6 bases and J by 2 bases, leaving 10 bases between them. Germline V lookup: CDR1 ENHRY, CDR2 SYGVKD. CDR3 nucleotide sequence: TGTGCCATCAGCGCGGGAGCAAACACTGAAGCTTTCTTT. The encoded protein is CAISAGANTEAFF.

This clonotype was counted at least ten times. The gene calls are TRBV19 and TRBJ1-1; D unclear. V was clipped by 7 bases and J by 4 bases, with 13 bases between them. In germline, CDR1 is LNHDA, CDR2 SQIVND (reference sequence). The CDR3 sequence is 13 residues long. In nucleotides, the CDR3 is TGTGCCAGTACGAGGCGACCGCTCACTGAAGCTTTCTTT. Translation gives CASTRRPLTEAFF.

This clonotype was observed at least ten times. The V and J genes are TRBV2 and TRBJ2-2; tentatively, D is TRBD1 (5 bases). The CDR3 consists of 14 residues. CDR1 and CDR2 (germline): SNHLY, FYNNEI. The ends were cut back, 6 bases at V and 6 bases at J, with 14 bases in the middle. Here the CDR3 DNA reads TGTGCCAGCAGGCAGGGCCTCTCGTCCGGGGAGCTGTTTTTT. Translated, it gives CASRQGLSSGELFF.

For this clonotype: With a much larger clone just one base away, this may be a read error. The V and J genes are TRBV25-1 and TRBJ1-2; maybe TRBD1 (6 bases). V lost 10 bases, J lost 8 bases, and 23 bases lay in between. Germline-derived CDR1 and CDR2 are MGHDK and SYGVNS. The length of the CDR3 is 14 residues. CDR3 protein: CATSWVGGGHGYTF. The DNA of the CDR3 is TGTGCCACCAGCTGGGTAGGGGGAGGTCACGGCTACACCTTC.

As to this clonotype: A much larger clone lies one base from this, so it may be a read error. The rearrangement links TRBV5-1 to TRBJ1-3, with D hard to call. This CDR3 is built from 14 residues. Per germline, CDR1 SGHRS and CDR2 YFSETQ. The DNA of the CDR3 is TGCGCCAGCAGCTTCGGGCACTCTGGAAACACCACATATTTT. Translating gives CASSFGHSGNTTYF.

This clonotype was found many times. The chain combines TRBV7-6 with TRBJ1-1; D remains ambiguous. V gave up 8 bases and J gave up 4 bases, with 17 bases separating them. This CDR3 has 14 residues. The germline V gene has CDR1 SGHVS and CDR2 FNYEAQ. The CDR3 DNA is TGTGCCAGCCGGGCCAACCCGAGGACCACTGAAGCTTTCTTT. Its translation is CASRANPRTTEAFF.

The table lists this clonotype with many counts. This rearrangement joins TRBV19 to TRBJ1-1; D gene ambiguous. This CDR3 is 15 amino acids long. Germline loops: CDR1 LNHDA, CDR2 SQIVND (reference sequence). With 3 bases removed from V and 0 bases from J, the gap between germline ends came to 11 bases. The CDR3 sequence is CASSIGQFLNTEAFF. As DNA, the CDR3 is TGTGCCAGTAGTATCGGGCAGTTTCTGAACACTGAAGCTTTCTTT.

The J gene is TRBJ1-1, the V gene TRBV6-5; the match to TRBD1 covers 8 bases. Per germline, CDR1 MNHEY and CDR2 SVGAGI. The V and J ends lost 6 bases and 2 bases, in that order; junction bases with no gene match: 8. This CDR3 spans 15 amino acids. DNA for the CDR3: TGTGCCAGCAGGGCTCGGACAGGGCATAACACTGAAGCTTTCTTT. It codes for CASRARTGHNTEAFF.

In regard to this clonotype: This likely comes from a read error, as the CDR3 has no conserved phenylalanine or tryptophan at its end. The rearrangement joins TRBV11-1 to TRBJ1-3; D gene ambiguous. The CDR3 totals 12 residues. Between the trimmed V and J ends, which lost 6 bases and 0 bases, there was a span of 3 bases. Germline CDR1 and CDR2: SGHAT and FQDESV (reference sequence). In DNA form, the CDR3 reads TGTGCCAGCAGAAGCTCTGGAAACACCATATATGCT. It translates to CASRSSGNTIYA.

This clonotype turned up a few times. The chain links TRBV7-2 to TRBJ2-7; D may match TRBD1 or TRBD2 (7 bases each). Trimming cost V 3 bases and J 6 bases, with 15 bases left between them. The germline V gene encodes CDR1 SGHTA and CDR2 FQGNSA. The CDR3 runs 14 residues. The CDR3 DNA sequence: TGTGCCAGCAGCTTTTTCCAGGGGGGGATCGAGCAGTACTTC. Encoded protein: CASSFFQGGIEQYF.

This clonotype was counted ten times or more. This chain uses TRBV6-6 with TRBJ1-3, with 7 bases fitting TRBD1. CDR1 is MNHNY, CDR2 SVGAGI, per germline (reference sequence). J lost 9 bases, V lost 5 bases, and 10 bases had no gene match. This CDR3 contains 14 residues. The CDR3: CASSPSRDRVTIYF. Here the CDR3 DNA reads TGTGCCAGCAGTCCATCACGCGACAGGGTCACCATATATTTT.

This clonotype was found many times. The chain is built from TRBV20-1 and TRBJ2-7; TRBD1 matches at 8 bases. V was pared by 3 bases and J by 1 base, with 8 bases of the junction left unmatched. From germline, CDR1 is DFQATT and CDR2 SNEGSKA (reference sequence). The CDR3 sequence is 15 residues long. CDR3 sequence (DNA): TGCAGTGCTAGGCGGACAGGGCTGCTTTCCTACGAGCAGTACTTC. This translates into CSARRTGLLSYEQYF.

CDR3: CASSQELRGAGYGYTF. The CDR3 nucleotides read TGTGCCAGCAGCCAAGAATTGCGGGGGGCTGGCTATGGCTACACCTTC. V usage is TRBV7-9 and J usage is TRBJ1-2; a possible D gene is TRBD1 (6 bases). CDR3 length: 16 residues. Germline V gene lookup returns CDR1 SEHNR and CDR2 FQNEAQ (reference sequence). V was shortened by 5 bases and J by 4 bases, with 20 bases between the two germline ends.

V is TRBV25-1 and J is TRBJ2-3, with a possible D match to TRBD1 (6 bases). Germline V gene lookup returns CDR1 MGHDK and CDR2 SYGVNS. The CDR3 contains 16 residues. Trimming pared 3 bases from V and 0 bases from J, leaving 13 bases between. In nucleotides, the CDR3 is TGTGCCAGCAGTGATATTGACAGGTTTAGCACAGATACGCAGTATTTT. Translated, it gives CASSDIDRFSTDTQYF.

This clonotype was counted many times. CDR3 amino acids: CASSLGGARGYTF. CDR3 DNA sequence: TGTGCCAGCAGCTTGGGAGGGGCGAGGGGCTACACCTTC. The rearrangement uses TRBV7-9 and TRBJ1-2; TRBD1 is a possible D gene (5 bases). V lost 3 bases to trimming and J lost 8 bases, with 13 bases between them. CDR3 size: 13 residues. Per germline, CDR1 SEHNR and CDR2 FQNEAQ (reference sequence).

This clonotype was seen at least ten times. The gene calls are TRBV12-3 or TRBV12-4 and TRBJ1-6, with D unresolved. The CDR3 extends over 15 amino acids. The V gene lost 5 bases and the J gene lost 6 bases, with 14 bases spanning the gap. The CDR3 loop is CASSPGDYGNSPLHF. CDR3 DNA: TGTGCCAGCAGTCCCGGAGATTATGGTAATTCACCCCTCCACTTT.

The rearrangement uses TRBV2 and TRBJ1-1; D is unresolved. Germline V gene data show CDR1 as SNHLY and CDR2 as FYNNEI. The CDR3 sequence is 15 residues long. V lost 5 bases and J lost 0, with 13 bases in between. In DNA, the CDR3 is TGTGCCAGCAGTTACTCCGCACTCATGAACACTGAAGCTTTCTTT. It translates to CASSYSALMNTEAFF.

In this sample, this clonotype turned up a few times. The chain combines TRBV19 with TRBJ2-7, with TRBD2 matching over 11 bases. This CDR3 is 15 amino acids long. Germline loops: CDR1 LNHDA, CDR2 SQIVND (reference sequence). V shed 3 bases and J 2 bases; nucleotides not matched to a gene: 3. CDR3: CASSMTSGATYEQYF. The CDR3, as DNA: TGTGCCAGTAGTATGACTAGCGGGGCAACCTACGAGCAGTACTTC.

The CDR3 region has the DNA TGTGCCAGCAGTGAGGAGACTTATACGCAGTATTTT. Encoded protein: CASSEETYTQYF. The V and J genes are TRBV2 and TRBJ2-3; D is undetermined. Germline CDR1 and CDR2: SNHLY and FYNNEI. The germline V and J ends were trimmed by 3 bases and 7 bases, with 8 bases remaining between them. The CDR3 runs 12 residues.

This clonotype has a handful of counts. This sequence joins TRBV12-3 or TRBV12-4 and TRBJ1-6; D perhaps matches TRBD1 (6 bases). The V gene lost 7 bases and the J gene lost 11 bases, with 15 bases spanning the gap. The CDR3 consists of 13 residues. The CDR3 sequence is CASTEGGLTPLHF. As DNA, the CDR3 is TGTGCCAGCACCGAGGGGGGGCTGACACCCCTCCACTTT.

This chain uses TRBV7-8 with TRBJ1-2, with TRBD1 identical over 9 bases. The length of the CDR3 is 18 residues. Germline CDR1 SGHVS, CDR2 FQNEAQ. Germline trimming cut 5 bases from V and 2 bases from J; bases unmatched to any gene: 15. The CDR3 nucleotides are TGTGCCAGCAGCGGTTTGTCCGGGGACAGGGTACAGAACTATGGCTACACCTTC. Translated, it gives CASSGLSGDRVQNYGYTF.

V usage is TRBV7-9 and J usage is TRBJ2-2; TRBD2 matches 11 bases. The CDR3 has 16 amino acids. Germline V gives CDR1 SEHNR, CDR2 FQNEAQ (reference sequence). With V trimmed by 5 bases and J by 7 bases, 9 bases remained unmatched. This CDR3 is CASSQPGTSGHGELFF. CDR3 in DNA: TGTGCCAGCAGCCAACCTGGGACTAGCGGTCACGGGGAGCTGTTTTTT.

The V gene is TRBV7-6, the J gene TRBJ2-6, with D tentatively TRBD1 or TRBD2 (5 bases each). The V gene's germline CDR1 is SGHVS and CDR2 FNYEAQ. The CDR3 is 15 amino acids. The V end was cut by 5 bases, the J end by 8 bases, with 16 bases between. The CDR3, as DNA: TGTGCCAGCAGCCCGAACCGGGACGTTACCAACGTCCTGACTTTC. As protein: CASSPNRDVTNVLTF.

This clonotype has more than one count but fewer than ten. The CDR3 DNA is TGTGCCAGCAGCTTAGCGGCGGGTCGTAAGACCCAGTACTTC. Translating it yields CASSLAAGRKTQYF. The J gene is TRBJ2-5, the V gene TRBV11-3, with D possibly matching TRBD2 (5 bases). The germline V gene encodes CDR1 SGHNT and CDR2 YENEEA. This CDR3 spans 14 amino acids. V was cut by 1 base and J by 6 bases, with 12 bases left in between.

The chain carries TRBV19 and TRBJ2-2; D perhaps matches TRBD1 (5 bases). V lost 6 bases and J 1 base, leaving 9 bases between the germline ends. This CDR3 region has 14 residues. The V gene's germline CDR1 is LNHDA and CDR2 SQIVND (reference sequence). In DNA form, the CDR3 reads TGTGCCAGTAGCCAAACAGGGAACACCGGGGAGCTGTTTTTT. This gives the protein CASSQTGNTGELFF.

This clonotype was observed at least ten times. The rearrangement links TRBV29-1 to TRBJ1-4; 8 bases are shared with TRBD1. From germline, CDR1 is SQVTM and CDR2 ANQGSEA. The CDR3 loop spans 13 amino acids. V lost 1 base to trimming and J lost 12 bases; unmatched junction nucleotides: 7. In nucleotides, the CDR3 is TGCAGCGTTGAAGGACAGGGACAGGAGGAACTGTTTTTT. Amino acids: CSVEGQGQEELFF.